The 9 T cell receptor beta chains listed next were all sequenced from one sample in a study of OX40 agonist ivuxolimab in advanced cancers. Generated by immunoSEQ multiplex PCR, the TCRdb table keeps only in-frame clones and is missing some. The table shows some 75,000 clones, with more than 75% occurring only once. This sample comprised CD4+ or CD8+ T cells sorted from blood, obtained in a trial of the OX40 agonist ivuxolimab. The receptors originated from an adult with an advanced solid tumor such as melanoma, head and neck, liver or kidney cancer.

The V call is TRBV2, the J call TRBJ2-7, with TRBD2 identical over 8 bases. J was trimmed by 6 bases and V by 7 bases; bases with no gene match: 8. The CDR3 contains 13 residues. Germline lookup yields CDR1 SNHLY and CDR2 FYNNEI. This CDR3 is CASTLAGPSEQYF. The CDR3 DNA reads as TGTGCCAGCACCCTAGCGGGCCCCAGCGAGCAGTACTTC.

The sample holds one count of this clone. The CDR3 DNA reads TGTGCCAGCCGAGCAGGGTGGAAAGAGACCCAGTACTTC. Protein: CASRAGWKETQYF. V usage is TRBV28 and J usage is TRBJ2-5, with D tentatively TRBD1 (5 bases). The V gene's germline CDR1 is MDHEN and CDR2 SYDVKM. V shed 8 bases and J shed 3 bases, with 13 bases lying between them. The CDR3 totals 13 residues.

This rearrangement joins TRBV2 to TRBJ2-7, with no clear D. The CDR3 sequence is 13 residues long. Trimming pared 6 bases from V and 5 bases from J, leaving 14 bases between. The germline V gene encodes CDR1 SNHLY and CDR2 FYNNEI. The DNA of the CDR3 is TGTGCCAGCAGGCAGACACGGGTGAACGAGCAGTACGTC. This codes for CASRQTRVNEQYV.

The chain has TRBV27 and TRBJ2-3; 11 nucleotides align to TRBD2. The CDR3 runs 17 residues. Germline values: CDR1 MNHEY, CDR2 SMNVEV (reference sequence). With 8 bases clipped from V and 6 bases from J, the junction kept 16 bases outside the gene matches. The CDR3 here is CASRRGNSGGATDTQYF. Here the CDR3 DNA reads TGTGCCAGCCGCCGAGGAAATAGCGGGGGGGCTACGGATACGCAGTATTTT.

J is TRBJ2-3 and V is TRBV18; D unclear. This CDR3 has 15 amino acids. Germline V gives CDR1 KGHSH, CDR2 LQKENI. Trimming took off 0 bases at V and 1 base at J, with 8 bases between the two ends. This CDR3 is CASSPPSLRTDTQYF. The CDR3 nucleotides are TGTGCCAGCTCACCACCAAGCCTGCGCACAGATACGCAGTATTTT. The whole variable domain, remainder taken from reference TRBV18 and TRBJ2-3, is NAGVMQNPRHLVRRRGQEARLRCSPMKGHSHVYWYRQLPEEGLKFMVYLQKENIIDESGMPKERFSAEFPKEGPSILRIQQVVRGDSAAYFCASSPPSLRTDTQYFGPGTRLTVL.

This chain connects TRBV6-5 to TRBJ1-3; possible D gene TRBD1, 5 bases. The CDR3 is made up of 15 amino acids. The germline V gene encodes CDR1 MNHEY and CDR2 SVGAGI. V was shortened by 2 bases and J by 0 bases, with 8 bases between the two germline ends. CDR3 in amino acids: CASSYDRDSGNTIYF. In DNA form, the CDR3 reads TGTGCCAGCAGTTACGACAGAGACTCTGGAAACACCATATATTTT.

This rearrangement joins TRBV7-3 to TRBJ1-1; a weak D match, TRBD1 (5 bases). Looked up from germline, CDR1 is SGHTA and CDR2 is FQGTGA. This CDR3 comprises 15 residues. Trimming took off 0 bases at V and 3 bases at J, with 11 bases between the two ends. The CDR3 reads CASSLTGGSHTEAFF. In nucleotides, the CDR3 is TGTGCCAGCAGCTTAACGGGGGGGAGCCACACTGAAGCTTTCTTT.

The chain has TRBV4-3 and TRBJ2-3, with D possibly matching TRBD2 (5 bases). CDR3 length equals 17 residues. Trimming removed 0 bases at V and 4 bases at J, with 17 bases between. Germline V gene data show CDR1 as LGHNA and CDR2 as YSLEER. The CDR3 nucleotides read TGCGCCAGCAGCCAAGACTTCACTAGTATGAGGGCAGATACGCAGTATTTT. Translating gives CASSQDFTSMRADTQYF.

The CDR3 DNA follows: TGCGCCAGCAGCCAAACAGGGATTGGAAATGAAAAACTGTTTTTT. Translation gives CASSQTGIGNEKLFF. V gene TRBV4-1 combines with J gene TRBJ1-4, with a tentative D call TRBD1 (6 bases). Between the trimmed V and J ends, which lost 2 bases and 5 bases, there was a span of 12 bases. The CDR3 has 15 amino acids. The germline CDR1 and CDR2 sequences are MGHRA and YSYEKL.